These 23 T cell receptor beta chains came from one sample sequenced in a study of T cells in Graves' hyperthyroidism and ophthalmopathy. RNA transcripts yielded amplified TCR beta CDR3 regions. The HTBI primer set was used in a first-round RT-PCR of the TCR CDR3. TCRdb processed the multiplex PCR reads anew with MiXCR; each CDR3 protein has one entry. The sample lists about 420,000 distinct CDR3 sequences, about an eighth occurring once. The sequencing sample was made of blood. These receptors were obtained from a woman aged 18-29 years with Graves' hyperthyroidism.

This clonotype was detected only a few times. J is TRBJ2-3 and V is TRBV18; no clear D gene. The CDR3 has 15 residues. CDR1 and CDR2 (germline): KGHSH, LQKENI. V was cut by 6 bases and J by 0 bases, with 13 bases left in between. The CDR3 nucleotides read TGTGCCAGCTCGGCACAAGGGCAGAGCACAGATACGCAGTATTTT. It translates to CASSAQGQSTDTQYF.

In its sample, this clonotype was seen many times. The CDR3 protein is CASGNSGEYNEQFF. The CDR3 nucleotides are TGTGCCAGCGGCAATTCCGGGGAGTACAATGAGCAGTTCTTC. V usage is TRBV11-2 and J usage is TRBJ2-1; TRBD2 might be the D (5 bases). With 8 bases removed from V and 4 bases from J, the gap between germline ends came to 15 bases. This CDR3 has 14 residues. Germline V gives CDR1 SGHAT, CDR2 FQNNGV.

About this clonotype: A junction end diverges from the germline sequence, so it may reflect a read error. The gene calls are TRBV28 and TRBJ2-5; D call uncertain. The germline V gene encodes CDR1 MDHEN and CDR2 SYDVKM. CDR3 length: 11 amino acids. CDR3: CASSYGVMKDF. The DNA for the CDR3 is TGTGCCAGCAGTTACGGAGTTATGAAGGACTTC.

This clonotype was observed at least ten times. The chain uses TRBV6-1 and TRBJ2-7; 8 positions match TRBD2. Germline CDR1 is MNHNS and CDR2 is SASEGT. V was pared by 5 bases and J by 6 bases, with 12 bases of the junction left unmatched. The CDR3 sequence is 15 residues long. The CDR3 loop reads CASSFSGREVSEQYF. DNA of the CDR3: TGTGCCAGCAGTTTCTCCGGGCGGGAGGTTAGCGAGCAGTACTTC.

The V call is TRBV12-5, the J call TRBJ2-1, with 10 nucleotides matching TRBD2. This CDR3 has 16 amino acids. The V and J ends lost 6 bases and 1 base, in that order; junction bases with no gene match: 6. Germline V gene data show CDR1 as LGHNT and CDR2 as FRNRAP. This CDR3 reads CASGVASGSSYNEQFF. The CDR3 bases are TGTGCTAGTGGGGTGGCTAGCGGGAGTTCCTACAATGAGCAGTTCTTC.

This clonotype has a count of ten or more. This chain links TRBV3-1 with TRBJ1-5; D unclear. From germline, CDR1 is LGHDT and CDR2 YNNKEL (reference sequence). The CDR3 contains 13 residues. V shed 3 bases and J shed 5 bases, with 8 bases lying between them. The CDR3 here is CASSHGDYQPQHF. The CDR3 DNA sequence: TGTGCCAGCAGCCATGGAGATTATCAGCCCCAGCATTTT.

V gene TRBV5-1 combines with J gene TRBJ1-3, with D perhaps matching TRBD1 (6 bases). Germline CDR1 SGHRS, CDR2 YFSETQ. Deletions cut 0 bases from V and 1 base from J, with 11 bases between. CDR3 size: 16 residues. The CDR3 region has the DNA TGCGCCAGCAGCTTGGGAGGACAGTCTTCTGGAAACACCATATATTTT. As protein: CASSLGGQSSGNTIYF.

There are a few counts of this clonotype. The rearrangement uses TRBV5-1 and TRBJ1-3; D not resolved. This CDR3 has 14 residues. Germline V gene data show CDR1 as SGHRS and CDR2 as YFSETQ. V lost 2 bases, J lost 1 base, and 7 bases lay in between. The CDR3 DNA reads as TGCGCCAGCAGCTTTTCAGAGTCTGGAAACACCATATATTTT. This gives the protein CASSFSESGNTIYF. Supplemented by reference TRBV5-1 and TRBJ1-3, the full variable domain reads KAGVTQTPRYLIKTRGQQVTLSCSPISGHRSVSWYQQTPGQGLQFLFEYFSETQRNKGNFPGRFSGRQFSNSRSEMNVSTLELGDSALYLCASSFSESGNTIYFGEGSWLTVV.

This clonotype was counted many times. V gene TRBV11-2 combines with J gene TRBJ2-1, with 9 bases aligning to TRBD1. J was trimmed by 5 bases and V by 1 base; bases with no gene match: 12. The CDR3 covers 18 residues. Germline V lookup: CDR1 SGHAT, CDR2 FQNNGV. CDR3 sequence reads: CASSLGWSWGQGDNEQFF. CDR3 nucleotide sequence: TGTGCCAGCAGCTTAGGTTGGTCGTGGGGACAGGGCGACAATGAGCAGTTCTTC.

This clonotype has a count of ten or more. The rearrangement joins TRBV9 to TRBJ2-3, with D perhaps TRBD1 or TRBD2 (5 bases each). This CDR3 spans 15 amino acids. Trimming cost V 0 bases and J 2 bases, with 10 bases left between them. CDR1 SGDLS and CDR2 YYNGEE come from the germline V gene. The CDR3 bases are TGTGCCAGCAGCGTAGCTGGGACCTACACAGATACGCAGTATTTT. Translated, it gives CASSVAGTYTDTQYF.

V usage is TRBV20-1 and J usage is TRBJ1-5; 7 bases are a match to TRBD1. This CDR3 has 13 residues. Looked up from germline, CDR1 is DFQATT and CDR2 is SNEGSKA (reference sequence). The trim removed 6 bases at V and 4 bases at J, leaving 6 bases unmatched. CDR3 residues: CSAYGQDNQPQHF. The DNA for the CDR3 is TGCAGTGCATACGGACAGGATAATCAGCCCCAGCATTTT.

This chain joins TRBV7-3 and TRBJ2-3; 7 bases agree with TRBD2. This CDR3 is 15 amino acids long. Germline V gene sequence: CDR1 SGHTA, CDR2 FQGTGA. V gave up 5 bases and J gave up 3 bases; unmatched junction bases: 8. The CDR3 sequence: CASSISGTVTDTQYF. The DNA of the CDR3 is TGTGCCAGCAGCATAAGCGGGACTGTGACAGATACGCAGTATTTT.

The V and J genes are TRBV28 and TRBJ2-5; D unclear. This CDR3 region has 13 residues. The germline V gene encodes CDR1 MDHEN and CDR2 SYDVKM. Trimming cost V 6 bases and J 1 base, with 9 bases left between them. CDR3 loop: CASRNRPQETQYF. The DNA for the CDR3 is TGTGCCAGCAGAAACAGACCCCAAGAGACCCAGTACTTC. Combining the CDR3 with reference TRBV28 and TRBJ2-5 gives the whole variable domain DVKVTQSSRYLVKRTGEKVFLECVQDMDHENMFWYRQDPGLGLRLIYFSYDVKMKEKGDIPEGYSVSREKKERFSLILESASTNQTSMYLCASRNRPQETQYFGPGTRLLVL.

On this clonotype itself: A much bigger clone sits one base away, suggesting this may be a read error. The V and J genes are TRBV28 and TRBJ1-2, with D unresolved. This CDR3 has 12 amino acids. Germline loops: CDR1 MDHEN, CDR2 SYDVKM. CDR3 residues: CATAPGMDGYTF. CDR3 nucleotide sequence: TGTGCTACGGCTCCGGGGATGGATGGCTACACCTTC.

This clonotype was counted at least ten times. The chain has TRBV6-2 or TRBV6-3 and TRBJ2-3; the match to TRBD1 covers 7 bases. The CDR3 loop spans 15 amino acids. The trim removed 1 base at V and 2 bases at J, leaving 3 bases unmatched. Germline CDR1 reads MNHEY; CDR2 reads SVGEGT. Here the CDR3 reads CASSYLGTDTDTQYF. The CDR3, as DNA: TGTGCCAGCAGTTACTTGGGGACAGACACAGATACGCAGTATTTT.

This clonotype occurred a few times. The V and J genes are TRBV10-3 and TRBJ1-1, with D perhaps TRBD1 (5 bases). CDR1 ENHRY and CDR2 SYGVKD come from the germline V gene. The CDR3 loop spans 17 amino acids. The germline V and J ends were trimmed by 6 bases and 6 bases, with 26 bases remaining between them. The CDR3 DNA is TGTGCCATCAGGGGACGGCCTAATCCGGACGGGGGGTCTGAAGCTTTCTTT. Residues: CAIRGRPNPDGGSEAFF.

This chain joins TRBV6-2 or TRBV6-3 and TRBJ2-3, with 9 positions matching TRBD2. Per the germline V gene, CDR1 is MNHEY and CDR2 is SVGEGT. V was pared by 2 bases and J by 5 bases, with 5 bases of the junction left unmatched. The CDR3 runs 15 residues. CDR3 protein: CASSYAGGRVDTQYF. As DNA, the CDR3 is TGTGCCAGCAGTTACGCGGGAGGGCGTGTAGATACGCAGTATTTT.

The V call is TRBV19, the J call TRBJ2-1, with TRBD2 matching over 8 bases. Unmatched junction bases numbered 4, after V lost 5 bases and J lost 4 bases. This CDR3 is 14 amino acids long. Germline V gene sequence: CDR1 LNHDA, CDR2 SQIVND (reference sequence). CDR3 nucleotide sequence: TGTGCCAGTAGTGATAGCGGGACTTACAATGAGCAGTTCTTC. Its protein product is CASSDSGTYNEQFF.

This clonotype was observed many times. V gene TRBV7-2 combines with J gene TRBJ2-4; 8 nucleotides agree with TRBD1. This CDR3 contains 21 residues. With 1 base clipped from V and 0 bases from J, the junction kept 17 bases outside the gene matches. Germline CDR1 and CDR2: SGHTA and FQGNSA. The CDR3 coding sequence is TGTGCCAGCAGCTTAGGTCGTCCAGGGGGCCTTCCCCCTCTAGCCAAAAACATTCAGTACTTC. It specifies CASSLGRPGGLPPLAKNIQYF.

This clonotype was recorded at least ten times. The chain couples TRBV12-3 or TRBV12-4 to TRBJ1-1; possibly TRBD1 for D (5 bases). The CDR3 has 15 residues. Trimming cost V 0 bases and J 0 bases, with 8 bases left between them. The CDR3 sequence: CASSLAMGVNTEAFF. In nucleotides, the CDR3 is TGTGCCAGCAGTTTAGCGATGGGGGTGAACACTGAAGCTTTCTTT.

This clonotype was seen at least ten times. The genes are TRBV20-1 and TRBJ2-1, with TRBD2 matching over 9 bases. This CDR3 has 15 amino acids. The junction had 6 bases not matched to a gene; V was cut back by 3 bases and J by 3 bases. Per the germline V gene, CDR1 is DFQATT and CDR2 is SNEGSKA (reference sequence). In nucleotides, the CDR3 is TGCAGTGCTAGTGGTGCGGGAGGGATCTACAATGAGCAGTTCTTC. Its translation: CSASGAGGIYNEQFF.

This clonotype showed up just a few times. The chain employs TRBV7-9 and TRBJ2-1; D call uncertain. There are 12 residues in the CDR3. From germline, CDR1 is SEHNR and CDR2 FQNEAQ (reference sequence). V lost 6 bases, J lost 8 bases, and 11 bases lay in between. CDR3 sequence reads: CASRFAQHEQFF. CDR3 sequence (DNA): TGTGCCAGCAGATTTGCCCAGCATGAGCAGTTCTTC.

This clonotype came up many times. This chain uses TRBV11-2 with TRBJ1-2, with 7 bases that match TRBD1. The trim removed 5 bases at V and 1 base at J, leaving 16 bases unmatched. This CDR3 has 18 residues. CDR1 and CDR2 from the germline V gene are SGHAT and FQNNGV. Here the CDR3 reads CASSPNPAGTAYNYGYTF. CDR3 DNA: TGTGCCAGCAGCCCGAACCCCGCGGGGACAGCTTATAACTATGGCTACACCTTC.